A selection of T cell receptor beta chains follows, all from one sample in a study of Ad26.COV2.S vaccination and SARS-CoV-2 variants. Sequenced by immunoSEQ multiplex PCR; TCRdb stores in-frame clones only, minus some. The top ten clones hold around 2% of a sample with some 300,000 clones, around 84% of them seen once. The sample here was peripheral blood, taken in a trial of Ad26.COV2.S vaccine versus placebo. The receptors stem from a person aged 18-60 years who received the Ad26.COV2.S COVID-19 vaccine or a placebo. The CDR3 runs from the conserved cysteine through the conserved F or W. A D gene is named only where the DNA matches it firmly. A row's size may be missing; if present it is once, few, many or a size class.

TRBJ1-5 | NA | TRBV7-8 | 15 | NA | CASSLADSSGQPQHF | TGTGCCAGCAGCTTAGCGGACAGTTCTGGACAGCCCCAGCATTTT
TRBJ1-2 | NA | TRBV6-1 | 15 | TRBD1 | CASSDTGVSSYGYTF | TGTGCCAGCAGTGACACAGGGGTATCGAGCTATGGCTACACCTTC
TRBJ2-7 | NA | TRBV16 | 14 | NA | CASSQGASPYEQYF | TGTGCCAGCAGCCAGGGGGCGTCCCCCTACGAGCAGTACTTC
TRBJ2-3 | NA | TRBV4-2 | 15 | TRBD2 | CASSQEAGGPDTQYF | TGTGCCAGCAGCCAAGAAGCGGGGGGGCCAGATACGCAGTATTTT
TRBJ2-1 | NA | TRBV5-6 | 15 | TRBD1 | CASSLTGGLYNEQFF | TGTGCCAGCAGCTTGACAGGGGGCTTATACAATGAGCAGTTCTTC
TRBJ2-7 | once | TRBV2 | 15 | TRBD2 | CASSEAVVAGREQYF | TGTGCCAGCAGTGAAGCCGTGGTAGCGGGTCGGGAGCAGTACTTC
TRBJ1-6 | NA | TRBV18 | 16 | TRBD1 | CASSPQPDRGSSPLHF | TGTGCCAGCTCACCCCAACCGGACAGGGGGTCTTCACCCCTCCACTTT
TRBJ1-4 | NA | TRBV12-5 | 14 | NA | CASGLGGTSEKLFF | TGTGCTAGTGGTTTGGGAGGGACGAGTGAAAAACTGTTTTTT
TRBJ1-5 | NA | TRBV5-1 | 16 | TRBD1 | CASSPGTGGVNQPQHF | TGCGCCAGCAGCCCAGGGACAGGGGGAGTTAATCAGCCCCAGCATTTT
TRBJ1-1 | NA | TRBV14 | 13 | NA | CASSQALRSEAFF | TGTGCCAGCAGCCAAGCCCTCAGGAGTGAAGCTTTCTTT
TRBJ1-2 | NA | TRBV27 | 14 | NA | CASRGQDRSYGYTF | TGTGCCAGCAGGGGCCAAGACAGATCCTATGGCTACACCTTC
TRBJ1-5 | NA | TRBV18 | 16 | NA | CASSPRAQGQGQPQHF | TGTGCCAGCTCACCACGCGCGCAGGGGCAGGGTCAGCCCCAGCATTTT
TRBJ2-2 | NA | TRBV2 | 14 | NA | CASNFDRNTGELFF | TGTGCCAGCAACTTTGACAGGAACACCGGGGAGCTGTTTTTT
TRBJ2-7 | NA | TRBV9 | 15 | NA | CASSVDGNGGYEQYF | TGTGCCAGCAGCGTAGATGGGAACGGCGGCTACGAGCAGTACTTC
TRBJ2-7 | NA | TRBV5-8 | 16 | TRBD2 | CASSLHRTSGFYEQYF | TGTGCCAGCAGCTTACACCGGACTAGCGGTTTCTACGAGCAGTACTTC
TRBJ1-4 | NA | TRBV7-6 | 13 | NA | CASRRTGGEKLFF | TGTGCCAGCAGGCGTACCGGGGGTGAAAAACTGTTTTTT
TRBJ2-7 | NA | TRBV4-1 | 12 | TRBD1 | CASSQDTGVLYF | TGCGCCAGCAGCCAAGACACAGGGGTGTTGTACTTC
TRBJ1-3 | NA | TRBV18 | 17 | NA | CASSPGPRSLSGNTIYF | TGTGCCAGCTCACCGGGACCCAGAAGTCTCTCTGGAAACACCATATATTTT
TRBJ2-1 | NA | TRBV4-3 | 17 | TRBD2 | CASSQGDYLSSYNEQFF | TGCGCCAGCAGCCAAGGGGACTACCTGAGCTCCTACAATGAGCAGTTCTTC
TRBJ2-7 | few | TRBV18 | 15 | NA | CASSPPGKSFYEQYF | TGTGCCAGCTCACCACCGGGGAAATCATTCTACGAGCAGTACTTC
TRBJ2-3 | NA | TRBV6-5 | 15 | NA | CASSLRNRLTDTQYF | TGTGCCAGCAGTTTAAGGAACAGGCTCACAGATACGCAGTATTTT
TRBJ2-2 | once | TRBV5-6 | 14 | NA | CASLEQPNTGELFF | TGTGCCAGCCTCGAACAACCGAACACCGGGGAGCTGTTTTTT
TRBJ1-4 | NA | TRBV29-1 | 13 | NA | CSVRSGTNEKLFF | TGCAGCGTAAGGTCGGGAACTAATGAAAAACTGTTTTTT
TRBJ2-5 | NA | TRBV6-5 | 15 | TRBD1 | CASSRQGFGWETQYF | TGTGCCAGCAGTAGACAGGGGTTTGGGTGGGAGACCCAGTACTTC
TRBJ2-3 | NA | TRBV6-5 | 11 | NA | CASSYGDTQYF | TGTGCCAGCAGTTACGGTGATACGCAGTATTTT
TRBJ2-7 | NA | TRBV5-5 | 16 | TRBD1 | CASSGPDRLRSYEQYF | TGTGCCAGCAGCGGCCCGGACAGGCTCAGATCCTACGAGCAGTACTTC
TRBJ1-1 | NA | TRBV5-1 | 15 | NA | CASSLVAGVGTEAFF | TGCGCCAGCAGCTTGGTAGCAGGGGTGGGCACTGAAGCTTTCTTT
TRBJ1-6 | once | TRBV6-5 | 13 | TRBD1 | CATTRTGGSPLHF | TGTGCCACCACGCGGACAGGGGGATCACCCCTCCACTTT
TRBJ2-7 | once | TRBV6-4 | 12 | NA | CASRGAFFEQYF | TGTGCCAGCAGGGGTGCATTTTTCGAGCAGTACTTC
TRBJ1-5 | NA | TRBV5-6 | 15 | NA | CASSLGGQPKDSQHF | TGTGCCAGCAGCTTGGGGGGGCAGCCCAAGGATTCCCAGCATTTT
TRBJ2-1 | NA | TRBV9 | 15 | TRBD2 | CASSIRGGHYNEQFF | TGTGCCAGCAGCATACGGGGGGGCCATTACAATGAGCAGTTCTTC
TRBJ2-7 | NA | TRBV5-1 | 14 | NA | CASSLAKRGNQQYF | TGCGCCAGCAGCTTGGCCAAGAGGGGGAATCAGCAGTACTTC
TRBJ2-7 | NA | TRBV30 | 13 | NA | CAWSRQVVSEQYF | TGTGCCTGGAGTAGGCAAGTAGTATCCGAGCAGTACTTC
TRBJ1-1 | NA | TRBV18 | 14 | NA | CASSRNVVNTEAFF | TGTGCCAGCTCACGAAATGTAGTGAACACTGAAGCTTTCTTT
TRBJ1-1 | NA | TRBV7-6 | 18 | NA | CASSLSPRAQGGNTEAFF | TGTGCCAGCAGCTTATCCCCGAGGGCACAGGGTGGGAACACTGAAGCTTTCTTT
TRBJ2-1 | NA | TRBV2 | 15 | NA | CASRGSLRGGNEQFF | TGTGCCAGCAGAGGGAGCCTACGAGGGGGCAATGAGCAGTTCTTC
TRBJ2-3 | NA | TRBV5-4 | 13 | NA | CASSWTGTDTQYF | TGTGCCAGCAGCTGGACAGGCACAGATACGCAGTATTTT
TRBJ1-2 | NA | TRBV2 | 16 | NA | CASSGGRSESGYGYTF | TGTGCCAGCAGTGGGGGAAGAAGCGAGTCGGGCTATGGCTACACCTTC
TRBJ1-3 | NA | TRBV7-8 | 15 | NA | CASSFEGKAGNTIYF | TGTGCCAGCAGCTTCGAGGGGAAAGCTGGAAACACCATATATTTT
TRBJ2-3 | NA | TRBV30 | 14 | NA | CAWSTGASTDTQYF | TGTGCCTGGAGTACGGGGGCCAGCACAGATACGCAGTATTTT
TRBJ1-2 | NA | TRBV6-1 | 16 | NA | CASSDLAWTVFYGYTF | TGTGCCAGCAGTGATTTGGCGTGGACAGTCTTTTATGGCTACACCTTC
TRBJ2-7 | NA | TRBV9 | 14 | TRBD1 | CASSGSGQDNEQYF | TGTGCCAGCAGCGGTTCGGGACAGGATAACGAGCAGTACTTC
TRBJ2-1 | NA | TRBV9 | 15 | TRBD2 | CASSVTSGVYNEQFF | TGTGCCAGCAGCGTAACTAGCGGGGTCTACAATGAGCAGTTCTTC
TRBJ2-1 | NA | TRBV6-5 | 15 | TRBD2 | CATVAGDSSYNEQFF | TGTGCCACTGTAGCGGGGGACAGCTCCTACAATGAGCAGTTCTTC
TRBJ1-2 | NA | TRBV29-1 | 13 | NA | CSEMTLGGSGYTF | TGCAGCGAAATGACCCTCGGGGGCTCGGGCTACACCTTC
TRBJ1-1 | NA | TRBV27 | 14 | NA | CASSYSAPTTEAFF | TGTGCCAGCAGTTACTCGGCTCCAACAACTGAAGCTTTCTTT